This T cell receptor (beta chain) derives from a study of memory CD4+ T cells and cytomegalovirus serostatus. Germline values: CDR1 SGHAT, CDR2 FQDESV (reference sequence). Trimming removed 3 bases at V and 2 bases at J, with 9 bases between. The CDR3 consists of 14 residues. The sort gate was single viable CD3+CD4+CD8-CD45RO+ cells for memory CD4+ T cells. Sequenced by immunoSEQ multiplex PCR; TCRdb stores in-frame clones only, minus some. The sample holds around 84,000 clones; roughly 80% are singletons and the top ten take around 0.77%. The sequenced material came from memory CD4+ T cells from blood. The receptor was derived from an adult in good health and CMV-seronegative. This chain connects TRBV11-1 to TRBJ2-3; D possibly uses TRBD1 or TRBD2 (5 bases each). The CDR3 coding sequence is TGTGCCAGCAGCTTCTGGGGGATCACAGATACGCAGTATTTT. Its protein is CASSFWGITDTQYF.